The 9 T cell receptor beta chains in this list originate from one sample, sequenced in a study of cytomegalovirus exposure and HLA in healthy donors. Primers: 60 Vbeta forward and 13 Jbeta reverse. Sequenced by immunoSEQ multiplex PCR; TCRdb stores in-frame clones only, minus some. Of 95,000 or so clones detected, approximately 80% appear once; the ten largest clones hold 4.9%. The sequenced sample consisted of PBMCs. The receptors shown here come from a woman aged 40 to 50 in good health and CMV-seronegative.

The chain couples TRBV28 to TRBJ1-6; tentative D call: TRBD1 (5 bases). V gave up 5 bases and J gave up 7 bases, with 12 bases separating them. CDR1 is MDHEN and CDR2 is SYDVKM in the germline V gene. The CDR3 has 14 residues. In DNA form, the CDR3 reads TGTGCCAGCAGTCAGGGTCTCGGGAATTCACCCCTCCACTTT. It yields the protein CASSQGLGNSPLHF.

The chain is built from TRBV30 and TRBJ2-1, with a weak D call TRBD2 (5 bases). Germline assignment: CDR1 GTSNPN and CDR2 SVGIG (reference sequence). V lost 3 bases and J lost 0, with 6 bases in between. This CDR3 is built from 13 residues. The CDR3 sequence is CAWRAGSYNEQFF. The CDR3 DNA is TGTGCCTGGAGGGCGGGCTCCTACAATGAGCAGTTCTTC. Combining the CDR3 with reference TRBV30 and TRBJ2-1 gives the whole variable domain SQTIHQWPATLVQPVGSPLSLECTVEGTSNPNLYWYRQAAGRGLQLLFYSVGIGQISSEVPQNLSASRPQDRQFILSSKKLLLSDSGFYLCAWRAGSYNEQFFGPGTRLTVL.

This clone was observed a few times. The chain carries TRBV13 and TRBJ1-2, with D unresolved. Trimming cost V 6 bases and J 1 base, with 24 bases left between them. The CDR3 loop spans 18 amino acids. The germline CDR1 and CDR2 sequences are PRHDT and FYEKMQ (reference sequence). CDR3 in DNA: TGTGCCAGCAGTCTTCAAGGTCCAGCACTACTTAATAACTATGGCTACACCTTC. It codes for CASSLQGPALLNNYGYTF.

The J gene is TRBJ2-7, the V gene TRBV4-1; D is perhaps TRBD1 (6 bases). The V end was cut by 1 base, the J end by 8 bases, with 15 bases between. The CDR3 is made up of 14 amino acids. In germline, CDR1 is MGHRA, CDR2 YSYEKL. The CDR3 DNA reads TGCGCCAGCAGCCAAGTGAGCAGGGGTACGAAGCAGTACTTC. Its protein product is CASSQVSRGTKQYF.

The V gene is TRBV5-1, the J gene TRBJ1-2, with TRBD1 matching 8 bases. J lost 8 bases, V lost 4 bases, and 7 bases had no gene match. Germline CDR1 is SGHRS and CDR2 is YFSETQ. The CDR3 sequence is 13 residues long. Written as DNA, the CDR3 is TGCGCCAGCAGCATCAGGACAGGGAAAGGCTACACCTTC. Amino acid sequence: CASSIRTGKGYTF.

The chain links TRBV29-1 to TRBJ2-5; 7 nucleotides line up with TRBD1. The CDR3 loop spans 13 amino acids. The J segment lost 1 base and the V segment lost 6 bases, leaving 5 bases of the junction unmatched. Germline CDR1 reads SQVTM; CDR2 reads ANQGSEA. The CDR3 region is CSVQTGSQETQYF. The CDR3 coding sequence is TGCAGCGTCCAGACAGGGTCCCAAGAGACCCAGTACTTC.

This CDR3 is CASRSQGTYNEQFF. As DNA, the CDR3 is TGTGCCAGCAGGTCCCAGGGTACCTACAATGAGCAGTTCTTC. The rearrangement uses TRBV7-9 and TRBJ2-1; a possible D gene is TRBD1 (5 bases). This CDR3 region has 14 residues. In germline, CDR1 is SEHNR, CDR2 FQNEAQ (reference sequence). Trimming cost V 6 bases and J 2 bases, with 11 bases left between them.

The chain is built from TRBV19 and TRBJ2-3; D may be TRBD2 (5 bases). Germline V gene lookup returns CDR1 LNHDA and CDR2 SQIVND (reference sequence). V was shortened by 3 bases and J by 2 bases, with 12 bases between the two germline ends. This CDR3 spans 15 amino acids. DNA of the CDR3: TGTGCCAGTAGTATCACCCTGAGGGTCACAGATACGCAGTATTTT. Protein: CASSITLRVTDTQYF. The full variable domain, in which reference TRBV19 and TRBJ2-3 provide the parts outside the CDR3, is DGGITQSPKYLFRKEGQNVTLSCEQNLNHDAMYWYRQDPGQGLRLIYYSQIVNDFQKGDIAEGYSVSREKKESFPLTVTSAQKNPTAFYLCASSITLRVTDTQYFGPGTRLTVL.

The chain recombines TRBV19 with TRBJ2-7; TRBD1 matches 10 bases. The CDR3 runs 15 residues. Trimming at V came to 5 bases and at J to 2 bases, leaving 6 bases not matched to a gene. CDR1 and CDR2 from the germline V gene are LNHDA and SQIVND (reference sequence). The CDR3 is CASSATGTGAYEQYF. The CDR3 coding sequence is TGTGCCAGTAGTGCCACCGGGACAGGGGCCTACGAGCAGTACTTC.